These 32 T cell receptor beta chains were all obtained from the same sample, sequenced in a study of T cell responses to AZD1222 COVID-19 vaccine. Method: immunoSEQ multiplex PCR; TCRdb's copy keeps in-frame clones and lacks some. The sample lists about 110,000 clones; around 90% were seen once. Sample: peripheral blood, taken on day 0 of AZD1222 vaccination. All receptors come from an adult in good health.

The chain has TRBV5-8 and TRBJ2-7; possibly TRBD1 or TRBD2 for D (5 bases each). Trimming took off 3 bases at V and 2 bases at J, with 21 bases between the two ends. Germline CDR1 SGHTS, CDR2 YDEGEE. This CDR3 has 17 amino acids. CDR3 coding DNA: TGTGCCAGCAGCTCCAGAGGGTCAGGGCTGGGAACCTACGAGCAGTACTTC. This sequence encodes CASSSRGSGLGTYEQYF.

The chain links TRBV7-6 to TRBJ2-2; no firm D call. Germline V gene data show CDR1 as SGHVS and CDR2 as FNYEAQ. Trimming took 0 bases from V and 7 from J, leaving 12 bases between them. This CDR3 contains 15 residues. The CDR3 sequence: CASSLAGLPDGELFF. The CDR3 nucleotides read TGTGCCAGCAGCTTAGCGGGGTTACCGGACGGGGAGCTGTTTTTT.

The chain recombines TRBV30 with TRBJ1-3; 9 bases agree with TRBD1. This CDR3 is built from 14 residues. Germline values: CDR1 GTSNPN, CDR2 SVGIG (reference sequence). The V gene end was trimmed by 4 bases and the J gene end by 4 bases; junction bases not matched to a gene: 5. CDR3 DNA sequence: TGTGCCTGGACCCCGGACAGGGGAGGAAACACCATATATTTT. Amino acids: CAWTPDRGGNTIYF.

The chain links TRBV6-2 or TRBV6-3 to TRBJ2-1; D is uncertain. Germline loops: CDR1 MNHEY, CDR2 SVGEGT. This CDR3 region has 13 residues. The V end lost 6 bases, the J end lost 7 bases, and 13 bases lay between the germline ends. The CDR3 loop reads CASSLPPLNEQFF. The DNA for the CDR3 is TGTGCCAGCAGCCTACCCCCCTTGAATGAGCAGTTCTTC.

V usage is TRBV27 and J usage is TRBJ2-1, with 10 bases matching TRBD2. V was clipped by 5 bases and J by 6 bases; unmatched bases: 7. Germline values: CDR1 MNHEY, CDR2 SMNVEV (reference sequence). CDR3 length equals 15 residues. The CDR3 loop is CASSLAGAWANEQFF. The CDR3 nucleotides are TGTGCCAGCAGTCTAGCGGGAGCTTGGGCCAATGAGCAGTTCTTC.

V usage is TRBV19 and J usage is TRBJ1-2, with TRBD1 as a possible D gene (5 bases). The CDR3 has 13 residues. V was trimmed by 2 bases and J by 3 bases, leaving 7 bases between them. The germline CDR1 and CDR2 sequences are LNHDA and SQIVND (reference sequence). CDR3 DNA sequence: TGTGCCAGTAGTATAAGGGGAGACTATGGCTACACCTTC. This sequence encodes CASSIRGDYGYTF.

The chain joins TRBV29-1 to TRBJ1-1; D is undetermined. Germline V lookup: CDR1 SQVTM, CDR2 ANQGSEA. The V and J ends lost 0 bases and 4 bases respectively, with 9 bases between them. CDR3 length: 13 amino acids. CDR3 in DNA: TGCAGCGTTGAAGAGAGTGTATCCACTGAAGCTTTCTTT. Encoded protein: CSVEESVSTEAFF.

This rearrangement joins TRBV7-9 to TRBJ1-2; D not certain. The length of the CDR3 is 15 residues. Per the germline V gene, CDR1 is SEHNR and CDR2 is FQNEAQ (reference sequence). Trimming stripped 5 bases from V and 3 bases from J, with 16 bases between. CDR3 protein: CASSKTLPADYGYTF. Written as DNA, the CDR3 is TGTGCCAGCAGCAAGACCTTGCCAGCGGACTATGGCTACACCTTC.

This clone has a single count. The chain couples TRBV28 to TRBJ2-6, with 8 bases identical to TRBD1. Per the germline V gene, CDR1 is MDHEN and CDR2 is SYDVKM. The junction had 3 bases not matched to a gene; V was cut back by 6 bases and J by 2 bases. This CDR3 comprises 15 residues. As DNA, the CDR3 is TGTGCCAGCAGATTGACAGGGGCTGGGGCCAACGTCCTGACTTTC. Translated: CASRLTGAGANVLTF.

CDR3 nucleotide sequence: TGTGCCAGTAGTACCCCGCCGGTCGGCAGGGCGGGAGAAAAACTGTTTTTT. Its translation: CASSTPPVGRAGEKLFF. V usage is TRBV19 and J usage is TRBJ1-4; D possibly corresponds to TRBD1 (5 bases). CDR3 length: 17 residues. CDR1 and CDR2 (germline): LNHDA, SQIVND (reference sequence). With 4 bases removed from V and 8 bases from J, the gap between germline ends came to 23 bases.

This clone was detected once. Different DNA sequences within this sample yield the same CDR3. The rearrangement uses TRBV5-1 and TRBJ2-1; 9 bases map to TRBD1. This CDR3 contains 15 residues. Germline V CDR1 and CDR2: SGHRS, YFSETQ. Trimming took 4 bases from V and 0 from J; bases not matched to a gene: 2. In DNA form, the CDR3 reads TGCGCCAGCAGCGTGGGACAGGGCTCCTACAATGAGCAGTTCTTC. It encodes CASSVGQGSYNEQFF.

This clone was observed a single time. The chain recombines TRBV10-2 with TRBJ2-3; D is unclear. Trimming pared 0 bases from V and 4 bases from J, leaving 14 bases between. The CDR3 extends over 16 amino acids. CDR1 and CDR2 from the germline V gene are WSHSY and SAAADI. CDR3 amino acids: CASSESIQFFADTQYF. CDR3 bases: TGCGCCAGCAGTGAGTCAATACAGTTCTTTGCAGATACGCAGTATTTT.

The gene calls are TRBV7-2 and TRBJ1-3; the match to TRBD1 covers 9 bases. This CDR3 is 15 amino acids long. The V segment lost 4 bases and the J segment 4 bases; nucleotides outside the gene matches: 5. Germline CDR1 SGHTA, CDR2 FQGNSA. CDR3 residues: CASSWGQGSGNTIYF. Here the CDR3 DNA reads TGTGCCAGCAGCTGGGGACAGGGTTCCGGAAACACCATATATTTT.

The CDR3, as DNA: TGTGCCAGCTCACCACGGTCCGGAGGGGATACGCAGTATTTT. It yields the protein CASSPRSGGDTQYF. The rearrangement joins TRBV18 to TRBJ2-3, with D perhaps matching TRBD2 (6 bases). This CDR3 spans 14 amino acids. Germline CDR1 KGHSH, CDR2 LQKENI. The V end was cut by 1 base, the J end by 6 bases, with 11 bases between.

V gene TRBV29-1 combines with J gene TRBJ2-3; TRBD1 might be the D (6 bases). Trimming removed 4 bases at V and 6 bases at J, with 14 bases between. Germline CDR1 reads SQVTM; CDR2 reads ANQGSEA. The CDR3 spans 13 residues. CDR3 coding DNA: TGCAGCGTTGGGCACAGGGTAACGGATACGCAGTATTTT. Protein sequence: CSVGHRVTDTQYF.

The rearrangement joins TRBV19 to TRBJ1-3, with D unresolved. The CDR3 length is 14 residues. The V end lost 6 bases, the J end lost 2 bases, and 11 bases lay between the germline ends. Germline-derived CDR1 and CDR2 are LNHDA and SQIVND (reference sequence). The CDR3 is CASSHQDTGNTIYF. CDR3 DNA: TGTGCCAGTAGCCATCAAGACACTGGAAACACCATATATTTT.

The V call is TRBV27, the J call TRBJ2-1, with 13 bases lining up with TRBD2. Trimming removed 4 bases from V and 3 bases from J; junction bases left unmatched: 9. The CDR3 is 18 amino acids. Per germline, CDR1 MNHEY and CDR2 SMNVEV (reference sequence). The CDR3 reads CASSSPGLAGAIYNEQFF. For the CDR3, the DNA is TGTGCCAGCAGTTCCCCTGGACTAGCGGGAGCAATCTACAATGAGCAGTTCTTC.

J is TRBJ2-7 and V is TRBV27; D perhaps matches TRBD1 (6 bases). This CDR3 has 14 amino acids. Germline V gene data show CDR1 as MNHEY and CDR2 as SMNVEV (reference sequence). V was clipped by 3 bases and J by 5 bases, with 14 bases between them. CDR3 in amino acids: CASSFGQGFDEQYF. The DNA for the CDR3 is TGTGCCAGCAGTTTCGGTCAGGGGTTCGACGAGCAGTACTTC.

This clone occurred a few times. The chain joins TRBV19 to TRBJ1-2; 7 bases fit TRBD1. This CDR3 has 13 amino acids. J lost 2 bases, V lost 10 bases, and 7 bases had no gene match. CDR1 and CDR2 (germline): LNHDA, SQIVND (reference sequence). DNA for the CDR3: TGTGCCACCCAGGTAGGGGGCAACTATGGCTACACCTTC. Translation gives CATQVGGNYGYTF.

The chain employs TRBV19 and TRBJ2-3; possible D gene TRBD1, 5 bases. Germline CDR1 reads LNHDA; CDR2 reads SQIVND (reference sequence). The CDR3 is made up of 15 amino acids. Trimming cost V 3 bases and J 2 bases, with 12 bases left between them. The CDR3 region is CASSMVRALTDTQYF. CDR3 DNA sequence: TGTGCCAGTAGTATGGTCAGGGCCCTCACAGATACGCAGTATTTT.

DNA for the CDR3: TGTGCCAGCAGTCCCTCGGGACAGACCCCCGGGGAGCTGTTTTTT. This gives the protein CASSPSGQTPGELFF. This rearrangement joins TRBV27 to TRBJ2-2; 7 bases are shared with TRBD1. After removal of 5 bases from V and 6 bases from J, the junction contained 9 bases not matched to a gene. This CDR3 has 15 amino acids. Germline V gene data show CDR1 as MNHEY and CDR2 as SMNVEV (reference sequence).

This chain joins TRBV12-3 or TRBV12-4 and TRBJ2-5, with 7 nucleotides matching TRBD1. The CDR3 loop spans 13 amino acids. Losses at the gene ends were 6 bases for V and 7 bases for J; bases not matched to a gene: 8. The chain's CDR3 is CASSPGQPVTQYF. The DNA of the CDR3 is TGTGCCAGCAGCCCGGGACAGCCAGTGACCCAGTACTTC.

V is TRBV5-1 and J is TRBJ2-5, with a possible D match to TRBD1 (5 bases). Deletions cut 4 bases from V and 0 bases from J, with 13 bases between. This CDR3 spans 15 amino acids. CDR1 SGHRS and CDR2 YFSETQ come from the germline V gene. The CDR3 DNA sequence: TGCGCCAGCAGCATCGTACAGGTAGACCAAGAGACCCAGTACTTC. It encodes CASSIVQVDQETQYF.

CDR3 DNA sequence: TGTGCCATCAGTGGACAGACGACGAACACTGAAGCTTTCTTT. This gives the protein CAISGQTTNTEAFF. The rearrangement joins TRBV10-3 to TRBJ1-1, with a possible D match to TRBD1 (5 bases). The V and J ends lost 4 bases and 1 base respectively, with 10 bases between them. This CDR3 spans 14 amino acids. CDR1 is ENHRY and CDR2 is SYGVKD in the germline V gene.

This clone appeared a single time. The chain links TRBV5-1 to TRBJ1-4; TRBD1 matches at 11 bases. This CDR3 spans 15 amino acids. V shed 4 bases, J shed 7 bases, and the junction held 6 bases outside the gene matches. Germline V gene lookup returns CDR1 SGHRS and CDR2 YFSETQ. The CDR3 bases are TGCGCCAGCAGCGCCCGGACAGGGGGCTCTGAAAAACTGTTTTTT. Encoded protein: CASSARTGGSEKLFF.

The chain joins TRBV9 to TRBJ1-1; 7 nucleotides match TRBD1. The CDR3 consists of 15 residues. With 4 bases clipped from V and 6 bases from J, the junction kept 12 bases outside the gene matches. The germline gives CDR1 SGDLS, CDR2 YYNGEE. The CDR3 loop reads CASSPRTGLSPEAFF. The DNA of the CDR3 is TGTGCCAGCAGCCCACGGACAGGCTTGTCCCCTGAAGCTTTCTTT.

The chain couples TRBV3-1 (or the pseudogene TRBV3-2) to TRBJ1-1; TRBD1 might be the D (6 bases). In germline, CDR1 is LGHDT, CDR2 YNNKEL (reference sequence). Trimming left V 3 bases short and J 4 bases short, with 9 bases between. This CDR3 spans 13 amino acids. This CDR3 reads CASSHPRGTEAFF. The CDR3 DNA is TGTGCCAGCAGCCACCCCAGGGGCACTGAAGCTTTCTTT.

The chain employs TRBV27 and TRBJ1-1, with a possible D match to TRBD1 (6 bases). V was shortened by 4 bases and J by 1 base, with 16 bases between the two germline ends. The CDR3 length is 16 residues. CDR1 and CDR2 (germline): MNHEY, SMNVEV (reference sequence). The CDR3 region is CASSSYREWENTEAFF. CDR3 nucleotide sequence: TGTGCCAGCAGTTCGTACAGGGAGTGGGAGAACACTGAAGCTTTCTTT.

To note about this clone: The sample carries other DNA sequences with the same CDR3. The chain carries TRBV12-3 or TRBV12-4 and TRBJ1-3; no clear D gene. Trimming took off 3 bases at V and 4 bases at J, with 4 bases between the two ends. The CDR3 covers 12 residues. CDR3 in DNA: TGTGCCAGCAGTTTTTCCGGAAACACCATATATTTT. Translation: CASSFSGNTIYF.

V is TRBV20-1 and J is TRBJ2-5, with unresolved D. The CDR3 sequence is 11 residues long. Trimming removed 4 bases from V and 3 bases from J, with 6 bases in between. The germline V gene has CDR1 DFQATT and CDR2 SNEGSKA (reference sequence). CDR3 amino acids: CSAIKEETQYF. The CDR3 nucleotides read TGCAGTGCTATAAAGGAAGAGACCCAGTACTTC.

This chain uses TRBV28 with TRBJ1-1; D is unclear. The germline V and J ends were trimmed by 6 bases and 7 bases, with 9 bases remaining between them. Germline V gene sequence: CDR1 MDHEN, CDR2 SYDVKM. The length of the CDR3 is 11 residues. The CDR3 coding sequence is TGTGCCAGCAGCATCTGGGGTGAAGCTTTCTTT. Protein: CASSIWGEAFF. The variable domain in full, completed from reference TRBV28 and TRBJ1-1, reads DVKVTQSSRYLVKRTGEKVFLECVQDMDHENMFWYRQDPGLGLRLIYFSYDVKMKEKGDIPEGYSVSREKKERFSLILESASTNQTSMYLCASSIWGEAFFGQGTRLTVV.

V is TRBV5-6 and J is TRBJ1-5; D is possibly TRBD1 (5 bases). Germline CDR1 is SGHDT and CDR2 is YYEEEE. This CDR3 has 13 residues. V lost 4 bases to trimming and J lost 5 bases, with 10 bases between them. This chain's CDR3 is CASSRGTYQPQHF. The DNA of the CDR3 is TGTGCCAGCAGCCGCGGGACTTATCAGCCCCAGCATTTT. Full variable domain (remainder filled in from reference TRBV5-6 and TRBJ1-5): DAGVTQSPTHLIKTRGQQVTLRCSPKSGHDTVSWYQQALGQGPQFIFQYYEEEERQRGNFPDRFSGHQFPNYSSELNVNALLLGDSALYLCASSRGTYQPQHFGDGTRLSIL.